The 23 T cell receptor beta chains reported below all come from one sample, sequenced in a study of beta chain features in type 1 diabetes. What was sequenced were expressed TCRB transcripts, since all of the isolated RNA had been reverse transcribed. Sequencing used immunoSEQ multiplex PCR; TCRdb keeps in-frame clones, though not all of them. The sample yields about half a million clones, approximately 28% seen once. Material: naive CD4+ T cells from blood. These receptor sequences come from a man in his late teens or twenties in good health.

The chain is built from TRBV10-3 and TRBJ2-1; possible D gene TRBD2, 6 bases. CDR1 ENHRY and CDR2 SYGVKD come from the germline V gene. Trimming pared 11 bases from V and 3 bases from J, leaving 14 bases between. The CDR3 has 13 amino acids. The CDR3, as DNA: TGTGCCGCCCTCAAGGAGGGCTACAATGAGCAGTTCTTC. Its translation: CAALKEGYNEQFF.

This clone came up a few times. This chain connects TRBV9 to TRBJ2-2; D is unclear. The CDR3 is 17 amino acids. Looked up from germline, CDR1 is SGDLS and CDR2 is YYNGEE. V was clipped by 1 base and J by 8 bases, with 21 bases between them. The CDR3 sequence is CASSVIPPSAGLGELFF. The CDR3, as DNA: TGTGCCAGCAGCGTAATTCCCCCCAGCGCTGGTCTTGGGGAGCTGTTTTTT.

This chain uses TRBV10-3 with TRBJ1-1; D is unresolved. Germline V gene sequence: CDR1 ENHRY, CDR2 SYGVKD. V was pared by 0 bases and J by 0 bases, with 14 bases between. The CDR3 sequence is 17 residues long. The CDR3 sequence: CAISESDRRVMNTEAFF. Written as DNA, the CDR3 is TGTGCCATCAGTGAGTCGGATCGGAGGGTTATGAACACTGAAGCTTTCTTT.

Of note for this clone: A read error may produce the germline difference seen at one junction end. V is TRBV7-7 and J is TRBJ2-7; D is perhaps TRBD2 (5 bases). Germline-derived CDR1 and CDR2 are SSHAT and FNYEAQ (reference sequence). The CDR3 extends over 11 amino acids. The CDR3 DNA reads as TGTGCTAGCAGCCTCACTAGGCGGCAGTACTTC. Its translation: CASSLTRRQYF. The complete variable domain, with remaining parts taken from reference TRBV7-7 and TRBJ2-7, reads GAGVSQSPRYKVTKRGQDVTLRCDPISSHATLYWYQQALGQGPEFLTYFNYEAQPDKSGLPSDRFSAERPEGSISTLTIQRTEQRDSAMYRCASSLTRRQYFGPGTRLTVT.

A note on this clone: The identical CDR3 is also encoded by other nucleotide sequences in the sample. The rearrangement links TRBV29-1 to TRBJ2-3, with 9 nucleotides matching TRBD1. This CDR3 contains 13 residues. Looked up from germline, CDR1 is SQVTM and CDR2 is ANQGSEA. V shed 7 bases and J 1 base; nucleotides not matched to a gene: 3. The CDR3, as DNA: TGCAGCGGCCGGACAGGGGGCACAGATACGCAGTATTTT. Residues: CSGRTGGTDTQYF.

This clone was found many times. The chain has TRBV29-1 and TRBJ2-5; 7 bases match TRBD1. The germline CDR1 and CDR2 sequences are SQVTM and ANQGSEA. J lost 5 bases, V lost 0 bases, and 6 bases had no gene match. The CDR3 spans 14 residues. CDR3 loop: CSVEDTGAGETQYF. CDR3 DNA sequence: TGCAGCGTTGAAGACACAGGGGCCGGGGAGACCCAGTACTTC.

This chain connects TRBV10-3 to TRBJ2-3, with unresolved D. The CDR3 is 16 amino acids. V was clipped by 0 bases and J by 4 bases, with 14 bases between them. From germline, CDR1 is ENHRY and CDR2 SYGVKD. The CDR3 DNA follows: TGTGCCATCAGTGAGTCGAAGGGCCCTGGTGCAGATACGCAGTATTTT. This gives the protein CAISESKGPGADTQYF.

This clone was picked up a small number of times. The chain uses TRBV5-4 and TRBJ2-3; D uncertain. The CDR3 is 16 residues long. Germline-derived CDR1 and CDR2 are SGHNT and YYREEE (reference sequence). V was cut by 0 bases and J by 0 bases, with 11 bases left in between. The CDR3 nucleotides read TGTGCCAGCAGCTTGGCCAACCCGAGGAGCACAGATACGCAGTATTTT. This gives the protein CASSLANPRSTDTQYF.

This chain links TRBV4-3 with TRBJ2-1; D unresolved. Per the germline V gene, CDR1 is LGHNA and CDR2 is YSLEER. The CDR3 totals 13 residues. V was cut by 5 bases and J by 6 bases, with 11 bases left in between. CDR3 in DNA: TGCGCCAGCAGCAACTGGGAATCCAATGAGCAGTTCTTC. Translated, it gives CASSNWESNEQFF.

The V gene is TRBV7-2, the J gene TRBJ1-6; D might be TRBD1 (5 bases). CDR3 length: 15 amino acids. Between the trimmed V and J ends, which lost 1 base and 10 bases, there was a span of 14 bases. Germline V gene lookup returns CDR1 SGHTA and CDR2 FQGNSA. CDR3 residues: CASSLEGMRGSPLHF. CDR3 nucleotides: TGTGCCAGCAGCTTAGAGGGGATGCGGGGATCACCCCTCCACTTT.

This sequence joins TRBV29-1 and TRBJ2-3; D is uncertain. The CDR3 has 15 residues. V shed 6 bases and J shed 4 bases, with 20 bases lying between them. Germline V CDR1 and CDR2: SQVTM, ANQGSEA. The CDR3 reads CSVVRAPMLSDTQYF. The CDR3 DNA sequence: TGCAGCGTGGTTCGAGCGCCCATGCTCTCAGATACGCAGTATTTT.

Of note for this clone: Other DNA sequences in the same sample also yield this CDR3. The chain uses TRBV29-1 and TRBJ2-5; perhaps TRBD1 as D (5 bases). Trimming pared 5 bases from V and 1 base from J, leaving 8 bases between. This CDR3 region has 12 residues. CDR1 is SQVTM and CDR2 is ANQGSEA in the germline V gene. The CDR3 loop is CSVRRAQETQYF. The CDR3 region has the DNA TGCAGCGTTCGCAGGGCCCAAGAGACCCAGTACTTC.

This clone was detected a few times. This chain uses TRBV30 with TRBJ1-1, with 9 bases aligning to TRBD1. From germline, CDR1 is GTSNPN and CDR2 SVGIG (reference sequence). Germline trimming cut 6 bases from V and 4 bases from J; bases unmatched to any gene: 6. The CDR3 has 13 residues. CDR3: CACSGTGITEAFF. The CDR3 nucleotides read TGTGCCTGTTCCGGGACAGGGATCACTGAAGCTTTCTTT.

This clone was counted between two and nine times. The rearrangement joins TRBV29-1 to TRBJ2-7, with D possibly matching TRBD1 (6 bases). Per the germline V gene, CDR1 is SQVTM and CDR2 is ANQGSEA. V was trimmed by 7 bases and J by 3 bases, leaving 16 bases between them. The CDR3 has 13 amino acids. The CDR3 nucleotides are TGCAGCGGTGGGGGACAATACTTCTACGAGCAGTACTTC. Its translation is CSGGGQYFYEQYF.

This clone appeared a few times. The sample carries other DNA sequences with the same CDR3. V gene TRBV29-1 combines with J gene TRBJ1-1, with 7 bases matching TRBD1. V was clipped by 4 bases and J by 1 base; unmatched bases: 3. This CDR3 contains 13 residues. The germline CDR1 and CDR2 sequences are SQVTM and ANQGSEA. The CDR3 reads CSVASGGNTEAFF. CDR3 coding DNA: TGCAGCGTTGCTTCAGGGGGGAACACTGAAGCTTTCTTT.

The chain recombines TRBV23-1 with TRBJ2-6; unclear D gene. TRBV23-1 is annotated as an ORF whose role is uncertain. Trimming removed 0 bases at V and 1 base at J, with 19 bases between. This CDR3 has 20 amino acids. The DNA of the CDR3 is TGCGCCAGCAGTCAATCGAGCCTAAATGTAACTCCTTCTGGGGCCAACGTCCTGACTTTC. This translates into CASSQSSLNVTPSGANVLTF.

This clone was seen more than once but under ten times. V and J are TRBV28 and TRBJ2-3; unclear D gene. V was pared by 7 bases and J by 2 bases, with 13 bases between. Germline-derived CDR1 and CDR2 are MDHEN and SYDVKM. There are 14 residues in the CDR3. The CDR3 spells CASTLGRNTDTQYF. CDR3 DNA: TGTGCCAGCACCTTGGGCAGGAACACAGATACGCAGTATTTT. The full variable domain, with the rest looked up from reference TRBV28 and TRBJ2-3, is DVKVTQSSRYLVKRTGEKVFLECVQDMDHENMFWYRQDPGLGLRLIYFSYDVKMKEKGDIPEGYSVSREKKERFSLILESASTNQTSMYLCASTLGRNTDTQYFGPGTRLTVL.

This chain joins TRBV27 and TRBJ2-7; 8 bases agree with TRBD2. This CDR3 spans 18 amino acids. V shed 7 bases and J 0 bases; nucleotides not matched to a gene: 17. Germline V gene sequence: CDR1 MNHEY, CDR2 SMNVEV (reference sequence). Written as DNA, the CDR3 is TGTGCCAGCATTAATTTTGGGGTCCCGAGCGGGAGCTCCTACGAGCAGTACTTC. Its protein is CASINFGVPSGSSYEQYF.

This clone was seen a few times. This sample also contains other DNA sequences that code for the same CDR3. The chain couples TRBV7-2 to TRBJ2-7; D call uncertain. Germline-derived CDR1 and CDR2 are SGHTA and FQGNSA. V was pared by 1 base and J by 3 bases, with 1 base between. CDR3 length: 11 residues. As DNA, the CDR3 is TGTGCCAGCAGCTTAGACTACGAGCAGTACTTC. Translation gives CASSLDYEQYF.

The chain carries TRBV15 and TRBJ2-7; D gene uncertain. CDR3 length: 14 amino acids. Germline CDR1 LNHNV, CDR2 YYDKDF (reference sequence). Between the trimmed V and J ends, which lost 0 bases and 0 bases, there was a span of 6 bases. In nucleotides, the CDR3 is TGTGCCACCAGCAGAGAGGGAATCTCCTACGAGCAGTACTTC. Protein: CATSREGISYEQYF.

This clone was seen a few times. The chain has TRBV30 and TRBJ1-5, with TRBD1 identical over 10 bases. The germline CDR1 and CDR2 sequences are GTSNPN and SVGIG (reference sequence). The CDR3 is made up of 14 amino acids. J lost 2 bases, V lost 7 bases, and 5 bases had no gene match. CDR3 loop: CAFTGTGGNQPQHF. Here the CDR3 DNA reads TGTGCCTTTACCGGGACAGGGGGCAATCAGCCCCAGCATTTT.

This chain joins TRBV30 and TRBJ2-7; tentatively, D is TRBD1 (5 bases). This CDR3 has 14 amino acids. CDR1 is GTSNPN and CDR2 is SVGIG in the germline V gene (reference sequence). V lost 1 base and J lost 0, with 10 bases in between. CDR3 DNA: TGTGCCTGGAGTGAGGACACCTTCTCCTACGAGCAGTACTTC. Its translation: CAWSEDTFSYEQYF.

This clone appeared a few times. The genes are TRBV10-2 and TRBJ1-2, with a possible D match to TRBD1 (6 bases). Germline V gene lookup returns CDR1 WSHSY and CDR2 SAAADI. V was trimmed by 6 bases and J by 6 bases, leaving 11 bases between them. This CDR3 region has 12 residues. The CDR3 loop is CASSLSGDGYTF. The CDR3 DNA sequence: TGCGCCAGCAGCCTGTCAGGGGATGGCTACACCTTC.